These T cell receptor beta chains were read from a single sample in a study of shared clonotypes between healthy human individuals. Sequencing was performed with immunoSEQ multiplex PCR; in TCRdb, only in-frame clones are kept and a portion is missing. The data contain 450,000 to 550,000 clones, 79% of them singletons. Sequencing input: PBMCs. Receptors were obtained from a woman in her thirties or forties in good health. Some clones in this sample may be carry-over from other donors' samples. Each CDR3 is given with its conserved first and last residue. D genes are given only for firm matches. The size entry is marked missing in some rows and otherwise reads once, few, many or a size class.

abundance,v_gene,d_gene,j_gene,CDR3nt,CDR3aa
NA,TRBV7-2,NA,TRBJ2-5,TGTGCCAGCAGCCTCGGTACAAGCCAGCAAGAGACCCAGTACTTC,CASSLGTSQQETQYF
NA,TRBV6-1,NA,TRBJ1-4,TGTGCCAGCAGTTTAGGTTTCGGGGGGTATGAAAAACTGTTTTTT,CASSLGFGGYEKLFF
NA,TRBV25-1,TRBD1,TRBJ2-7,TGTGCCAGCAGTGAATGGGCAGGGGGATCTTACGAGCAGTACTTC,CASSEWAGGSYEQYF
NA,TRBV2,TRBD1,TRBJ2-7,TGTGCCAGCAGTGAAACCCGACAGGGGTACGAGCAGTACTTC,CASSETRQGYEQYF
NA,TRBV5-1,NA,TRBJ2-7,TGCGCCAGCAGCTTCCGCAATAACGGCGAGCAGTACTTC,CASSFRNNGEQYF
NA,TRBV5-5,NA,TRBJ2-4,TGTGCCAGCAGCACACAAAACATTCAGTACTTC,CASSTQNIQYF
many,TRBV30,TRBD2,TRBJ2-1,TGTGCCTGGAGTGTCGGGACTAGCGGGGGTAAGCAGTTCTTC,CAWSVGTSGGKQFF
NA,TRBV4-1,TRBD2,TRBJ2-2,TGCGCCAGCAGCCAAGAGATGAATTTTTTGGGACTAGCTGCCGGGGAGCTGTTTTTT,CASSQEMNFLGLAAGELFF
few,TRBV4-2,NA,TRBJ2-7,TGTGCCAGCAGCCAAGGCAGGGTCGCCTCCTACGAGCAGTACTTC,CASSQGRVASYEQYF
NA,TRBV27,TRBD2,TRBJ2-5,TGTGCCAGCAGTTCTCCAGGACTAGCGGGAGATATTGAGACCCAGTACTTC,CASSSPGLAGDIETQYF
NA,TRBV5-1,NA,TRBJ2-5,TGCGCCAGCAGCTCGACGACCGGGCAGGAGACCCAGTACTTC,CASSSTTGQETQYF
NA,TRBV5-1,NA,TRBJ2-6,TGCGCCAGCAGCTTGGACGCCCTCTCTGGGGCCAACGTCCTGACTTTC,CASSLDALSGANVLTF
many,TRBV6-4,NA,TRBJ2-2,TGTGCCAGCAGTGACTCGGCTAGCCCGAACACCGGGGAGCTGTTTTTT,CASSDSASPNTGELFF
NA,TRBV15,NA,TRBJ2-7,TGTGCCACCAGCAGAAGACAGACGCAGCGCGAGCAGTACTTC,CATSRRQTQREQYF
NA,TRBV5-4,TRBD2,TRBJ2-1,TGTGCCAGCAGCATGGGGGGACTAGCGAGTTACAATGAGCAGTTCTTC,CASSMGGLASYNEQFF
NA,TRBV9,TRBD2,TRBJ2-1,TGTGCCAGCAGCGTAGCTAGTCTAGCGGGAGTCGATGAGCAGTTCTTC,CASSVASLAGVDEQFF
NA,TRBV11-2,NA,TRBJ2-7,TGTGCCAGCAGCTTTTTCACGGATTCCTACGAGCAGTACTTC,CASSFFTDSYEQYF
few,TRBV19,TRBD1,TRBJ1-1,TGTGCCAGTAGTCACCGGGACAGGGGGGAGAACGCTGAAGCTTTCTTT,CASSHRDRGENAEAFF
NA,TRBV4-1,NA,TRBJ2-4,TGCGCCAGCAGCCAAGTGGTGGGAGGCCGCAAAAACATTCAGTACTTC,CASSQVVGGRKNIQYF
NA,TRBV5-1,NA,TRBJ2-5,TGCGCCAGCAGCTTGGCGTGGGTCCAAGAGACCCAGTACTTC,CASSLAWVQETQYF
once,TRBV6-5,NA,TRBJ2-7,TGTGCCAGCAGTTACTCCCCCGGAGGGGGCTACGAGCAGTACTTC,CASSYSPGGGYEQYF
once,TRBV28,TRBD2,TRBJ2-5,TGTGCCAGCAGTTACCTACTAGCGGGAGATAAAGAGACCCAGTACTTC,CASSYLLAGDKETQYF
NA,TRBV16,TRBD1,TRBJ1-2,TGTGCCAGCAGCCAATGGGGACAGCTAGACTATGGCTACACCTTC,CASSQWGQLDYGYTF
many,TRBV7-9,NA,TRBJ2-7,TGTGCCAGCAGCTTAGGGGTGGTGTACGAGCAGTACTTC,CASSLGVVYEQYF
NA,TRBV7-9,TRBD1,TRBJ2-1,TGTGCCAGCAGCTTAAACCGGGACAGAGCCTACAATGAGCAGTTCTTC,CASSLNRDRAYNEQFF
NA,TRBV11-1,NA,TRBJ2-7,TGTGCCAGCAGCCGACGCGGGGGCGTCTACGAGCAGTACTTC,CASSRRGGVYEQYF
NA,TRBV7-3,NA,TRBJ2-2,TGTGCCAGCAGCTTAATGGGTGGGGGCAGCCCCGGGGAGCTGTTTTTT,CASSLMGGGSPGELFF
NA,TRBV6-5,NA,TRBJ2-5,TGTGCCAGCAGTTACGACAGGGAGGCGGAGACCCAGTACTTC,CASSYDREAETQYF
NA,TRBV6-5,TRBD2,TRBJ2-7,TGTGCCAGCACCCCGGGAGGCAGGGTGGACGAGCAGTACTTC,CASTPGGRVDEQYF
once,TRBV5-8,NA,TRBJ1-3,TGTGCCAGCAGCTTGGCCGTGGGCTCTGGAAACACCATATATTTT,CASSLAVGSGNTIYF
once,TRBV4-3,NA,TRBJ2-6,TGCGCCAGCAGCCAAGATCCGATCTCTGGGGCCAACGTCCTGACTTTC,CASSQDPISGANVLTF
NA,TRBV14,NA,TRBJ1-1,TGTGCCAGCAGCCAAGATTGGGGAAAGGACACTGAAGCTTTCTTT,CASSQDWGKDTEAFF
NA,TRBV19,NA,TRBJ1-2,TGTGCCAGTAGGGCAGGAGAAGGCTACACCTTC,CASRAGEGYTF
NA,TRBV7-2,NA,TRBJ2-1,TGTGCCAGCAGCTTAAGTAGCCCTGGAAAAGGGGGTGAGCAGTTCTTC,CASSLSSPGKGGEQFF
NA,TRBV6-4,NA,TRBJ2-6,TGTGCCAGCAGTAGGCTCGGACAAAGTCGGGCCAACGTCCTGACTTTC,CASSRLGQSRANVLTF
NA,TRBV5-1,TRBD2,TRBJ2-5,TGCGCCAGCAGACTGAGCGGGAGTGGAGTGTTAGAGACCCAGTACTTC,CASRLSGSGVLETQYF
NA,TRBV9,NA,TRBJ2-3,TGTGCCAGCAGCCCAACCGGGACCCCGGGAGATACGCAGTATTTT,CASSPTGTPGDTQYF
NA,TRBV6-6,TRBD2,TRBJ2-5,TGTGCCAGCAGTTACGCGACTAGCCCGGGGCAAGAGACCCAGTACTTC,CASSYATSPGQETQYF
NA,TRBV19,NA,TRBJ2-7,TGTGCCACTAGCCGGGACTCCAGCTCCTACGAGCAGTACTTC,CATSRDSSSYEQYF
NA,TRBV5-1,NA,TRBJ2-7,TGCGCCAGCAGCCCCCGGGACATATCAGGCTACGAGCAGTACTTC,CASSPRDISGYEQYF
few,TRBV10-1,TRBD1,TRBJ1-2,TGCGCCAGCAGTGATAGGGACAGGGATATCACTGGCTACACCTTC,CASSDRDRDITGYTF
few,TRBV28,NA,TRBJ2-2,TGTGCCAGCAGATTAGCTGGTGGGGAGCTGTTTTTT,CASRLAGGELFF
NA,TRBV7-2,NA,TRBJ1-1,TGTGCCAGCAGCTTAGTACCGGAGAACACTGAAGCTTTCTTT,CASSLVPENTEAFF
many,TRBV2,NA,TRBJ2-1,TGTGCCAGCAGTGAATCCGGGAGAAGGACCAATGAGCAGTTCTTC,CASSESGRRTNEQFF
NA,TRBV10-3,NA,TRBJ1-6,TGTGCCATCACGGGTGAGGCAAATTCACCCCTCCACTTT,CAITGEANSPLHF
once,TRBV10-3,NA,TRBJ2-1,TGTGCCATCAGTGAGCAAGGCGGCGAGCAGTTCTTC,CAISEQGGEQFF
NA,TRBV19,TRBD1,TRBJ1-5,TGTGCCAGTAGGAGAGACAGGGATCGCAATCAGCCCCAGCATTTT,CASRRDRDRNQPQHF
NA,TRBV10-3,NA,TRBJ1-5,TGTGCCATCAGTGAGTCGAGGGGGTCGGATCAGCCCCAGCATTTT,CAISESRGSDQPQHF
NA,TRBV7-9,NA,TRBJ1-1,TGTGCCAGCAGCTCACAGGCGAACACTGAAGCTTTCTTT,CASSSQANTEAFF
NA,TRBV2,TRBD2,TRBJ2-1,TGTGCCAGCGCGAGCGGGACGTGGGGCCATGAGCAGTTCTTC,CASASGTWGHEQFF
NA,TRBV5-1,NA,TRBJ2-7,TGCGCCAGCAGCTTGGAAACTAGCATAATCGACGAGCAGTACTTC,CASSLETSIIDEQYF
NA,TRBV5-1,TRBD2,TRBJ2-2,TGCGCCAGCAGCGTTCGGCTAGCGGAGGTCACCGGGGAGCTGTTTTTT,CASSVRLAEVTGELFF
NA,TRBV4-1,NA,TRBJ1-3,TGCGCCAGCAGCCAAGGGTTCTCGGGAACTGGAAACACCATATATTTT,CASSQGFSGTGNTIYF
NA,TRBV4-1,TRBD2,TRBJ2-7,TGCGCCAGCAGCGGTACCCGAATACTAGCGGAGGCTCTCTACGAGCAGTACTTC,CASSGTRILAEALYEQYF
NA,TRBV18,NA,TRBJ2-5,TGTGCCAGCTCACCAATCCGGGGTGAAGAGACCCAGTACTTC,CASSPIRGEETQYF